This T cell receptor (beta chain) was captured by sequencing in a study of blood T cell repertoires in COVID-19 (TCRdb year 2020). Broadly, across the study: Collaborator samples came from the United States, Italy and Spain and covered acute and convalescent phases of COVID-19. The prospective study material was composed of cDNA or gDNA derived from T cells, B-cell-depleted T cells, or PBMCs. Deeply sampled blood TCRbeta repertoires from subjects exposed to, actively infected with, or recovered from COVID-19 were included in the dataset. The repertoires were released in a freely available public database meant as a resource for research on the immune response to SARS-CoV-2. The samples were drawn from the first 160 participants of the ongoing ImmuneRACE study and from 1,254 subjects provided by 6 global collaborators. A de-identified subject ID, COVID-19 status, age in years and sex were almost always included in the sample metadata. Where available, HLA class I and class II types were obtained from metadata supplied by the sample provider rather than from assay-based typing. Overall study results and their limits: How much clinical and demographic metadata was included differed by source and by participant, and the metadata was provided uncurated.

V has 5 bases trimmed and J has 3 bases trimmed; junction bases matching no gene number 7. The germline V gene (reference sequence) supplies CDR1 GTSNPN and CDR2 SVGIG. Measured from the cysteine to the phenylalanine, the CDR3 is 13 residues long. Of all the DNA, just the CDR3 is kept, 39 bases in frame from base 1. Each collaborating institution followed its own protocols to collect whole blood in K2EDTA tubes. For TCRbeta analysis, collaborators shipped samples as frozen whole blood, isolated PBMCs, or DNA extracted from either of those sample types. TCRbeta CDR3 regions were amplified from genomic DNA using the immunoSEQ Assay, a bias-controlled multiplex PCR. In the source study's methods: Within the assay, amplification of reference gene primers was used to estimate how many nucleated cells each sample contained. Sequence reads were collapsed and filtered to measure the absolute abundance of every unique TCRbeta CDR3 rearrangement. For each sample, productive Simpson clonality was calculated as the square root of Simpson's diversity index across productive rearrangements. This is the immuneACCESS table as TCRdb keeps it, with only in-frame sequences that have V and J called. A part of the clones is gone; compared with another copy, unresolved V genes explain less than half, and the rest is unexplained. D and trimming come from the DNA, and the V and J calls and clone size come from that table. The sample includes 150,000 to 200,000 clones, with 85% observed a single time. Over 3% of the sample is in the top ten clones.

On this clone: Its antigen is still unknown. It has no much larger one-base neighbor in the sample; base qualities were not kept.

The TCR originated in a human donor with acute or convalescent COVID-19. The donor label of this sample is uncertain. The chain is assembled from TRBV30 and TRBJ2-7, with 7 bases matching TRBD1. Sequencing used peripheral blood. The encoded CDR3 is CAWEDRVNYEQYF. DNA sequence: TGTGCCTGGGAAGACAGGGTGAACTACGAGCAGTACTTC.